The TCR beta chain described here comes from a study of spatial heterogeneity in lung cancer. The overall study: The average count in raw reads for each unique TCR and UMI combination exceeded eight appearances.

To note about this clonotype: The antigen is undetermined.

The CDR3 has 10 amino acids. CDR1 and CDR2 from the germline V gene are MNHNY and SVGAGI (reference sequence). Deletions cut 11 bases from V and 6 bases from J, with 11 bases between. Stated time point: sample taken at primary tumor resection. The sequenced material consisted of unsorted whole RNA from tumor, nontumor lung or frozen PBMC. The 60 to 90 donors had untreated early-stage non-small cell lung cancer. TCRdb passed the 5' RACE reads through MiXCR, listing each CDR3 protein once. The sample records more than 80,000 distinct CDR3 sequences, roughly 12% being singletons. Study conclusions and caveats: Blood carried ubiquitous expanded tumor TCRs more at resection than follow-up.

V gene TRBV6-6 combines with J gene TRBJ2-7; no firm D call. This sequence was found in a male donor with early-stage non-small cell lung cancer. Sequencing used PBMCs, obtained at surgery. The CDR3 reads CAVLGSEQYF. Written as DNA, the CDR3 is TGTGCCGTACTCGGCTCCGAGCAGTACTTC.